Listed below are T cell receptor beta chains from one sample, sequenced in a study of cytomegalovirus exposure and HLA in healthy donors. The repertoire was sequenced with immunoSEQ multiplex PCR; TCRdb's copy has only in-frame clones and lacks some. The table has about 160,000 clones, around four fifths seen once; the top ten hold 0.95% to 1.5%. Sequenced material: PBMCs. These receptors were taken from a woman between 50 and 59 years old in good health and CMV-seronegative. Both conserved end residues are part of each CDR3. Fields, in order: V gene, D gene, J gene, clone size, CDR3 protein, CDR3 DNA. D genes are given only for firm matches. Clone size is not always given. Where it is, it says once, few, many or a class for expanded clones.

TRBV19	TRBD1	TRBJ2-2	-	CASSTPGQIPGELFF	TGTGCCAGTAGTACACCGGGACAGATACCCGGGGAGCTGTTTTTT
TRBV25-1	-	TRBJ1-2	-	CASSEGEGRYGYTF	TGTGCCAGCAGTGAAGGGGAGGGAAGGTATGGCTACACCTTC
TRBV7-2	-	TRBJ2-7	-	CASSPQQSSYEQYF	TGTGCCAGCAGCCCCCAACAGAGCTCCTACGAGCAGTACTTC
TRBV15	-	TRBJ1-1	once	CATSGFRDKAFF	TGTGCCACCAGCGGTTTCCGGGACAAAGCTTTCTTT
TRBV7-9	-	TRBJ2-2	once	CASRLSSGDTGELFF	TGTGCCAGCAGATTATCCAGCGGAGACACCGGGGAGCTGTTTTTT
TRBV9	TRBD2	TRBJ2-7	few	CASSASGASYEQYF	TGTGCCAGCAGCGCGAGCGGGGCCTCCTACGAGCAGTACTTC
TRBV28	-	TRBJ2-7	-	CASSTTQASRVYEQYF	TGTGCCAGCAGCACCACCCAGGCTTCACGAGTTTACGAGCAGTACTTC
TRBV6-1	-	TRBJ1-5	-	CASREAGSSGNQPQHF	TGTGCCAGCAGAGAAGCGGGTTCGAGCGGCAATCAGCCCCAGCATTTT
TRBV4-2	TRBD1	TRBJ1-5	once	CASSQRQGARDQPQHF	TGTGCCAGCAGCCAGCGACAGGGGGCCAGGGATCAGCCCCAGCATTTT
TRBV14	-	TRBJ1-1	-	CASSQAGSMNTEAFF	TGTGCCAGCAGCCAAGCCGGGAGTATGAACACTGAAGCTTTCTTT
TRBV6-4	TRBD2	TRBJ2-3	-	CASSDTGGIDTQYF	TGTGCCAGCAGTGACACGGGGGGTATAGATACGCAGTATTTT
TRBV10-2	TRBD2	TRBJ2-4	-	CASSDPGEGKNIQYF	TGCGCCAGCAGTGACCCCGGGGAGGGCAAAAACATTCAGTACTTC
TRBV5-1	TRBD1	TRBJ2-7	-	CASSLYWTGAPTSYEQYF	TGCGCCAGCAGCTTGTATTGGACAGGGGCGCCCACCAGCTACGAGCAGTACTTC
TRBV7-9	-	TRBJ1-1	once	CASSVLGEAFF	TGTGCCAGCAGCGTGCTCGGTGAAGCTTTCTTT
TRBV11-3	-	TRBJ1-1	-	CASSLGEPGTEAFF	TGTGCCAGCAGCTTAGGTGAACCCGGGACTGAAGCTTTCTTT
TRBV4-1	-	TRBJ2-7	once	CASSQRERDEQYF	TGCGCCAGCAGCCAAAGAGAGAGGGACGAGCAGTACTTC
TRBV15	TRBD2	TRBJ2-1	-	CATSRAGGALGEQFF	TGTGCCACCAGCAGAGCGGGAGGTGCATTAGGTGAGCAGTTCTTC
TRBV11-2	TRBD1	TRBJ1-5	-	CASSQGEVSNQPQHF	TGTGCCAGCAGCCAGGGGGAAGTTAGCAATCAGCCCCAGCATTTT
TRBV6-5	-	TRBJ2-7	-	CATTPTQGYEQYF	TGTGCCACCACCCCCACACAGGGCTACGAGCAGTACTTC
TRBV28	-	TRBJ1-1	-	CASSLLGGNTEAFF	TGTGCCAGCAGTTTATTGGGGGGGAACACTGAAGCTTTCTTT
TRBV9	TRBD1	TRBJ2-1	-	CASSGRGGLSYNEQFF	TGTGCCAGCAGCGGGCGAGGGGGCCTTTCCTACAATGAGCAGTTCTTC
TRBV7-3	-	TRBJ2-1	-	CASSPLSRGSNEQFF	TGTGCCAGCAGCCCATTAAGCAGGGGATCCAATGAGCAGTTCTTC
TRBV11-2	TRBD2	TRBJ2-7	-	CASSLGGLAGSTYEQYF	TGTGCCAGCAGCTTAGGGGGACTAGCGGGAAGCACCTACGAGCAGTACTTC
TRBV5-6	-	TRBJ2-4	few	CASSSENIQYF	TGTGCCAGCAGCTCGGAAAACATTCAGTACTTC
TRBV9	-	TRBJ1-2	-	CASSRGRVDGYTF	TGTGCCAGCAGCCGGGGGAGGGTGGATGGCTACACCTTC
TRBV7-9	TRBD1	TRBJ1-5	-	CASSPRTGKDQPQHF	TGTGCCAGCAGCCCCCGGACAGGGAAAGATCAGCCCCAGCATTTT
TRBV7-2	TRBD2	TRBJ2-1	-	CASSLRAGGTDEQFF	TGTGCCAGCAGCTTAAGAGCGGGAGGGACGGATGAGCAGTTCTTC
TRBV19	-	TRBJ1-1	-	CASSISRTDEAFF	TGTGCCAGTAGTATATCTAGGACAGATGAAGCTTTCTTT
TRBV5-6	TRBD1	TRBJ1-1	-	CASSSAGTGVFMNTEAFF	TGTGCCAGCAGCTCCGCCGGGACAGGGGTATTCATGAACACTGAAGCTTTCTTT
TRBV19	-	TRBJ2-7	-	CASSIETGSTKYF	TGTGCCAGTAGTATCGAGACAGGCTCAACAAAGTACTTC
TRBV5-1	TRBD2	TRBJ2-7	-	CASSSNGGGPYEQYF	TGCGCCAGCAGCTCGAATGGGGGAGGGCCCTACGAGCAGTACTTC
TRBV25-1	TRBD1	TRBJ1-1	-	CASKETGGNTEAFF	TGTGCCAGCAAAGAGACAGGGGGGAACACTGAAGCTTTCTTT
TRBV28	-	TRBJ1-1	-	CASNLASTGNTEAFF	TGTGCCAGCAACCTCGCTTCGACGGGAAACACTGAAGCTTTCTTT
TRBV5-4	TRBD2	TRBJ2-1	-	CASSPGGKREGNEQFF	TGTGCCAGCAGCCCCGGGGGCAAGCGGGAGGGGAATGAGCAGTTCTTC
TRBV23-1	TRBD2	TRBJ2-5	-	CASSQSPGTSGGYSRETQYF	TGCGCCAGCAGTCAATCCCCAGGGACTAGCGGGGGTTACTCAAGAGAGACCCAGTACTTC
TRBV9	TRBD1	TRBJ2-1	-	CASSVGQGAIRYNEQFF	TGTGCCAGCAGCGTAGGTCAGGGGGCGATCAGATACAATGAGCAGTTCTTC
TRBV15	-	TRBJ1-2	-	CATSIQGFNYGYTF	TGTGCCACCAGCATACAGGGCTTTAACTATGGCTACACCTTC
TRBV5-1	-	TRBJ2-1	-	CASSWGVGQLYQFF	TGCGCCAGCAGCTGGGGGGTGGGGCAACTCTATCAGTTCTTC
TRBV18	-	TRBJ2-1	-	CASSPEASASYNEQFF	TGTGCCAGCTCACCAGAGGCTAGCGCGTCCTACAATGAGCAGTTCTTC
TRBV28	TRBD1	TRBJ1-2	-	CASSLSDRGLYGYTF	TGTGCCAGCAGTTTATCGGACAGGGGCCTCTATGGCTACACCTTC
TRBV5-4	TRBD1	TRBJ1-4	-	CASSPRGTGDEKLFF	TGTGCCAGCAGCCCCCGGGGGACAGGGGATGAAAAACTGTTTTTT
TRBV5-4	-	TRBJ1-1	few	CASSLALGGTEAFF	TGTGCCAGCAGCTTGGCCTTGGGAGGCACTGAAGCTTTCTTT
TRBV7-9	TRBD1	TRBJ1-4	-	CASSSYLDRGYEKLFF	TGTGCCAGCAGTTCCTACCTTGACAGGGGGTATGAAAAACTGTTTTTT
TRBV10-2	TRBD1	TRBJ1-3	-	CASSGQGISGNTIYF	TGCGCCAGCAGTGGACAGGGTATCTCTGGAAACACCATATATTTT
TRBV5-8	-	TRBJ1-5	few	CASSLISGFNQPQHF	TGTGCCAGCAGCTTGATATCGGGGTTCAATCAGCCCCAGCATTTT
TRBV10-1	-	TRBJ1-5	-	CASTWIAGLGNQPQHF	TGCGCCAGCACCTGGATTGCAGGGCTTGGCAATCAGCCCCAGCATTTT
TRBV18	-	TRBJ1-4	-	CASSPGGLTLNEKLFF	TGTGCCAGCTCACCCGGGGGGCTCACCCTTAATGAAAAACTGTTTTTT
TRBV27	TRBD1	TRBJ2-7	-	CASSTTGFEQYF	TGTGCCAGCAGTACGACAGGGTTCGAGCAGTACTTC
TRBV7-2	-	TRBJ2-7	-	CASSFSAGPYEQYF	TGTGCCAGCAGCTTCTCGGCAGGGCCCTACGAGCAGTACTTC
TRBV5-1	TRBD1	TRBJ2-4	-	CASSLGDRVVNIQYF	TGCGCCAGCAGCTTGGGGGACAGGGTTGTGAACATTCAGTACTTC
TRBV7-9	TRBD2	TRBJ2-1	-	CASQSGGRSYNEQFF	TGTGCCAGCCAGTCGGGCGGGAGGAGCTACAATGAGCAGTTCTTC
TRBV27	TRBD2	TRBJ2-7	-	CASSLYVASGRNGEQYF	TGTGCCAGCAGTTTATATGTGGCTAGCGGGAGAAACGGCGAGCAGTACTTC
TRBV4-2	TRBD2	TRBJ2-3	-	CASSLTSGNTDTQYF	TGTGCCAGCAGCCTGACTAGCGGTAACACAGATACGCAGTATTTT